This TCR beta chain originates from a study of blood T cell repertoires in COVID-19. On the study more broadly: The United States, Italy and Spain provided the acute and convalescent COVID-19 samples. PBMCs, B-cell-depleted T cells, or T cells were the source of the cDNA or gDNA that made up the material.

Sequencing was performed with immunoSEQ multiplex PCR; in TCRdb, only in-frame clones are kept and a portion is missing. The data show about 21,000 clones, more than 85% seen once. Germline values: CDR1 GTSNPN, CDR2 SVGIG (reference sequence). Trimming pared 4 bases from V and 1 base from J, leaving 16 bases between. The CDR3 is made up of 15 amino acids. The chain uses TRBV30 and TRBJ2-5; D might be TRBD2 (5 bases). The sequencing sample was made of peripheral blood. This sequence was found in a man aged 70-80 years with active COVID-19. CDR3 loop: CAWMREGSVQETQYF. The CDR3 DNA follows: TGTGCCTGGATGAGAGAGGGCAGCGTCCAAGAGACCCAGTACTTC.